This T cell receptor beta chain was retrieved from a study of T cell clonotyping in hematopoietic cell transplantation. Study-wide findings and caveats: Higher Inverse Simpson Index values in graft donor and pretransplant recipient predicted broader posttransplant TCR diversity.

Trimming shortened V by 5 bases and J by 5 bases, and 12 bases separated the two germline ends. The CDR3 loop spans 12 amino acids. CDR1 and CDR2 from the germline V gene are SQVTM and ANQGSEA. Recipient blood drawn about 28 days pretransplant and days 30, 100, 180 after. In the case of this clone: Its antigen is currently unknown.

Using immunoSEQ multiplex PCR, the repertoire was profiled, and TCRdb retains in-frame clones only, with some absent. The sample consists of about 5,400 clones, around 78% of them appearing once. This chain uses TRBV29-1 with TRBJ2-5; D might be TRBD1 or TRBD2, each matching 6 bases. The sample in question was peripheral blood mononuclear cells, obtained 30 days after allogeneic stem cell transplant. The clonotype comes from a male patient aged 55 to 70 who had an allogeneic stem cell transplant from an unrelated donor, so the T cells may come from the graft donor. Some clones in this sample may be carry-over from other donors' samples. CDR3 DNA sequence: TGCAGCGTTCTACAGGGAGGCGAGACCCAGTACTTC. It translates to CSVLQGGETQYF.